Following are 24 T cell receptor beta chains from one sample sequenced in a study of OX40 agonist ivuxolimab in advanced cancers. The method was immunoSEQ multiplex PCR; TCRdb's version includes in-frame clones alone and lacks a portion of them. The repertoire holds more than 45,000 clones, with about 81% as singletons. The source was CD4+ or CD8+ T cells sorted from blood, collected in a trial of the OX40 agonist ivuxolimab. The receptors stem from an adult with an advanced solid tumor such as melanoma, head and neck, liver or kidney cancer.

The rearrangement joins TRBV18 to TRBJ1-1, with D possibly matching TRBD1 (5 bases). In germline, CDR1 is KGHSH, CDR2 LQKENI. The CDR3 sequence is 14 residues long. Trimming left V 4 bases short and J 1 base short, with 10 bases between. In nucleotides, the CDR3 is TGTGCCAGCTCACTTGGGGGGGGGAACACTGAAGCTTTCTTT. It codes for CASSLGGGNTEAFF.

Details on this clone: This sample includes further DNA sequences coding for the same CDR3. The chain is built from TRBV7-8 and TRBJ2-1, with D possibly TRBD2 on 6 matching bases. This CDR3 region has 14 residues. From germline, CDR1 is SGHVS and CDR2 FQNEAQ. CDR3 amino acids: CASGTAGSVNEQFF. As DNA, the CDR3 is TGTGCTAGCGGTACCGCAGGGTCGGTGAATGAGCAGTTCTTC.

The chain has TRBV5-4 and TRBJ2-7; D gene unclear. V was shortened by 5 bases and J by 0 bases, with 9 bases between the two germline ends. CDR3 length: 13 amino acids. Germline V lookup: CDR1 SGHNT, CDR2 YYREEE (reference sequence). CDR3 nucleotide sequence: TGTGCCAGCAGTCGGTGGGACTCCTACGAGCAGTACTTC. Its translation: CASSRWDSYEQYF.

The chain has TRBV15 and TRBJ2-5; TRBD2 is a possible D gene (6 bases). Germline CDR1 LNHNV, CDR2 YYDKDF (reference sequence). The V and J ends lost 0 bases and 5 bases respectively, with 10 bases between them. There are 14 residues in the CDR3. The CDR3 DNA reads TGTGCCACCAGCAGAGAGGCGGGGATGGAGACCCAGTACTTC. The encoded protein is CATSREAGMETQYF.

J is TRBJ2-7 and V is TRBV7-9; 7 nucleotides match TRBD1. The germline CDR1 and CDR2 sequences are SEHNR and FQNEAQ (reference sequence). The V segment lost 5 bases and the J segment 5 bases; nucleotides outside the gene matches: 6. This CDR3 region has 13 residues. The CDR3 reads CASSADRANEQYF. The CDR3 coding sequence is TGTGCCAGCAGCGCCGACAGGGCAAACGAGCAGTACTTC.

Concerning this clone itself: Sequence at one end of the junction differs from germline and may be a read error. This rearrangement joins TRBV19 to TRBJ2-5, with unresolved D. The tail of the sequence fits TRBJ2-7 better, so the J call may be wrong. Germline V CDR1 and CDR2: LNHDA, SQIVND (reference sequence). CDR3 size: 16 residues. CDR3 coding DNA: TGTGCCAGTAGCTTCCATACAACCTATGACTCCCACGAGCAGTACTTC. It encodes CASSFHTTYDSHEQYF.

The chain combines TRBV7-9 with TRBJ2-7, with 7 bases matching TRBD2. Trimming took 3 bases from V and 4 from J; bases not matched to a gene: 12. The germline V gene has CDR1 SEHNR and CDR2 FQNEAQ (reference sequence). This CDR3 contains 16 residues. The CDR3 region has the DNA TGTGCCAGCAGCTTCCCCAGAGCGGGATTAGGTTACGAGCAGTACTTC. It is translated as CASSFPRAGLGYEQYF.

This chain uses TRBV11-3 with TRBJ2-1; a weak D match, TRBD1 (5 bases). V lost 4 bases and J 4 bases, leaving 8 bases between the germline ends. Per germline, CDR1 SGHNT and CDR2 YENEEA. This CDR3 spans 13 amino acids. Written as DNA, the CDR3 is TGTGCCAGCAGCTGGGGCAGATACAATGAGCAGTTCTTC. It yields the protein CASSWGRYNEQFF.

The CDR3 DNA is TGTGCCATCAGTGGGCAGAGCTCCTATAATTCACCCCTCCACTTT. Translated, it gives CAISGQSSYNSPLHF. V usage is TRBV10-3 and J usage is TRBJ1-6; D is ambiguous. Trimming pared 4 bases from V and 0 bases from J, leaving 7 bases between. The CDR3 is made up of 15 amino acids. Germline V lookup: CDR1 ENHRY, CDR2 SYGVKD.

The chain recombines TRBV5-4 with TRBJ2-3, with a possible D match to TRBD2 (5 bases). V was cut by 7 bases and J by 0 bases, with 12 bases left in between. CDR3 length: 14 residues. Germline CDR1 reads SGHNT; CDR2 reads YYREEE (reference sequence). The CDR3 here is CASGEKRSTDTQYF. CDR3 coding DNA: TGTGCCAGCGGGGAGAAGCGGAGCACAGATACGCAGTATTTT.

V gene TRBV5-1 combines with J gene TRBJ1-1, with D possibly being TRBD1 (5 bases). The CDR3 contains 14 residues. Trimming shortened V by 7 bases and J by 4 bases, and 17 bases separated the two germline ends. Germline loops: CDR1 SGHRS, CDR2 YFSETQ. CDR3 bases: TGCGCCAGCCAGATCCTGGGGGGAGGCACTGAAGCTTTCTTT. Protein: CASQILGGGTEAFF.

The V gene is TRBV5-4, the J gene TRBJ2-7, with TRBD2 matching 12 bases. The CDR3 extends over 16 amino acids. Germline V gene sequence: CDR1 SGHNT, CDR2 YYREEE (reference sequence). J gave up 2 bases and V 1 base, and 4 bases lay outside the gene matches. CDR3 sequence reads: CASSLRTSGIPYEQYF. The CDR3 nucleotides read TGTGCCAGCAGCTTGAGGACTAGCGGGATCCCCTACGAGCAGTACTTC.

The V call is TRBV9, the J call TRBJ2-1, with D perhaps matching TRBD2 (6 bases). CDR3 length: 15 residues. CDR1 and CDR2 from the germline V gene are SGDLS and YYNGEE. V was clipped by 4 bases and J by 0 bases, with 11 bases between them. CDR3 in amino acids: CASSFLGSSYNEQFF. CDR3 nucleotides: TGTGCCAGCAGCTTCCTCGGGAGCTCCTACAATGAGCAGTTCTTC.

CDR3 protein: CASSLEQGVWAEAFF. CDR3 coding DNA: TGTGCCAGCAGCTTAGAACAGGGGGTTTGGGCTGAAGCTTTCTTT. The rearrangement links TRBV7-2 to TRBJ1-1, with 8 bases that match TRBD1. The CDR3 covers 15 residues. The V and J ends lost 1 base and 6 bases, in that order; junction bases with no gene match: 7. Germline values: CDR1 SGHTA, CDR2 FQGNSA.

Only one count was recorded for this clone. The rearrangement uses TRBV5-6 and TRBJ2-7; the D call may be TRBD1 or TRBD2 (5 bases each). Trimming removed 4 bases at V and 0 bases at J, with 5 bases between. The CDR3 extends over 12 amino acids. Germline CDR1 reads SGHDT; CDR2 reads YYEEEE. This chain's CDR3 is CASSGTSYEQYF. The DNA for the CDR3 is TGTGCCAGCAGCGGGACCTCCTACGAGCAGTACTTC.

This clone is labeled medium-sized (0.01 to 0.1%). J is TRBJ1-1 and V is TRBV11-3, with 8 bases that match TRBD1. This CDR3 has 17 amino acids. J was trimmed by 5 bases and V by 4 bases; bases with no gene match: 15. Per germline, CDR1 SGHNT and CDR2 YENEEA. The CDR3 DNA reads TGTGCCAGCAGCTCTCAGTTTGGGTCAGGGGGCGGAACTGAAGCTTTCTTT. This encodes CASSSQFGSGGGTEAFF. The whole variable domain, remainder taken from reference TRBV11-3 and TRBJ1-1, is EAGVVQSPRYKIIEKKQPVAFWCNPISGHNTLYWYLQNLGQGPELLIRYENEEAVDDSQLPKDRFSAERLKGVDSTLKIQPAELGDSAVYLCASSSQFGSGGGTEAFFGQGTRLTVV.

This clone is categorized as medium-sized. The V gene is TRBV5-1, the J gene TRBJ1-1; D perhaps matches TRBD1 (5 bases). Germline CDR1 is SGHRS and CDR2 is YFSETQ. The V gene lost 0 bases and the J gene lost 1 base, with 10 bases spanning the gap. The CDR3 contains 15 residues. The CDR3 here is CASSLAIGANTEAFF. CDR3 nucleotides: TGCGCCAGCAGCTTGGCCATCGGGGCGAACACTGAAGCTTTCTTT. Based on the CDR3 plus reference TRBV5-1 and TRBJ1-1, the full variable domain is KAGVTQTPRYLIKTRGQQVTLSCSPISGHRSVSWYQQTPGQGLQFLFEYFSETQRNKGNFPGRFSGRQFSNSRSEMNVSTLELGDSALYLCASSLAIGANTEAFFGQGTRLTVV.

The chain employs TRBV4-1 and TRBJ1-5; 9 bases are shared with TRBD1. This CDR3 region has 16 residues. Germline assignment: CDR1 MGHRA and CDR2 YSYEKL. The trim removed 0 bases at V and 1 base at J, leaving 1 base unmatched. The DNA of the CDR3 is TGCGCCAGCAGCCAAGAGGGACAGGGCAGCAATCAGCCCCAGCATTTT. It translates to CASSQEGQGSNQPQHF.

A single count supports this clone. This rearrangement joins TRBV5-1 to TRBJ2-7; 8 nucleotides agree with TRBD1. CDR3 length: 14 amino acids. After removal of 2 bases from V and 3 bases from J, the junction contained 4 bases not matched to a gene. Germline V gene sequence: CDR1 SGHRS, CDR2 YFSETQ. The CDR3 protein is CASSLDRGRYEQYF. The CDR3 DNA follows: TGCGCCAGCAGCTTAGACAGGGGTCGCTACGAGCAGTACTTC. The whole variable domain, filled in from reference TRBV5-1 and TRBJ2-7, reads KAGVTQTPRYLIKTRGQQVTLSCSPISGHRSVSWYQQTPGQGLQFLFEYFSETQRNKGNFPGRFSGRQFSNSRSEMNVSTLELGDSALYLCASSLDRGRYEQYFGPGTRLTVT.

The chain employs TRBV14 and TRBJ2-2, with 12 bases fitting TRBD2. Germline CDR1 reads SGHDN; CDR2 reads FVKESK. The length of the CDR3 is 14 residues. V dropped 4 bases and J dropped 7; count of bases not matched to a gene: 1. CDR3 region: CASSPGLAGGELFF. The DNA for the CDR3 is TGTGCCAGCAGCCCGGGACTAGCGGGCGGGGAGCTGTTTTTT.

The genes are TRBV5-1 and TRBJ2-7, with D unclear. The germline V and J ends were trimmed by 0 bases and 3 bases, with 7 bases remaining between them. The CDR3 covers 13 residues. CDR1 is SGHRS and CDR2 is YFSETQ in the germline V gene. The CDR3 region is CASSLDRIYEQYF. CDR3 nucleotides: TGCGCCAGCAGCTTGGACAGAATCTACGAGCAGTACTTC.

V usage is TRBV12-5 and J usage is TRBJ1-4; TRBD1 aligns across 7 bases. This CDR3 has 15 residues. The J segment lost 10 bases and the V segment lost 7 bases, leaving 15 bases of the junction unmatched. Germline CDR1 and CDR2: LGHNT and FRNRAP. For the CDR3, the DNA is TGTGCTAGTGCCCAGGGGGGCGGCCAAGCGGTAAAACTGTTTTTT. It is translated as CASAQGGGQAVKLFF.

CDR3 region: CASSLPGLAGSEQFF. CDR3 nucleotides: TGCGCCAGCAGCCTCCCGGGACTAGCGGGAAGTGAGCAGTTCTTC. V and J are TRBV4-1 and TRBJ2-1; TRBD2 agrees at 13 bases. Trimming took 4 bases from V and 9 from J; bases not matched to a gene: 6. CDR3 length: 15 residues. CDR1 is MGHRA, CDR2 YSYEKL, per germline.

This clone was counted only a few times. The chain employs TRBV28 and TRBJ1-2, with 7 bases aligning to TRBD1. CDR3 length equals 12 residues. Trimming removed 6 bases from V and 5 bases from J; junction bases left unmatched: 3. Germline lookup yields CDR1 MDHEN and CDR2 SYDVKM. The chain's CDR3 is CASRPGGYGYTF. CDR3 sequence (DNA): TGTGCCAGCAGGCCAGGGGGTTATGGCTACACCTTC.